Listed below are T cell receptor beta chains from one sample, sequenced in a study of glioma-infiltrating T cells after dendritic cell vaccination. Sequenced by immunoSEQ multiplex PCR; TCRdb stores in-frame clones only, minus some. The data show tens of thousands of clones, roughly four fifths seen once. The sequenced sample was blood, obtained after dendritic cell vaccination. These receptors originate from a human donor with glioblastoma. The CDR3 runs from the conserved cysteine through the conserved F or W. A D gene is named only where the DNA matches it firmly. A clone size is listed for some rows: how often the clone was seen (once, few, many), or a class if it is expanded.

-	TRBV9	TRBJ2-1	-	TGTGCCAGCAATTTACCGGGAAGCGATCATGAGCAGTTCTTC	CASNLPGSDHEQFF
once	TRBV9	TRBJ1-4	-	TGTGCCAGCAGCGCCCACAGGGATGCAACTAATGAAAAACTGTTTTTT	CASSAHRDATNEKLFF
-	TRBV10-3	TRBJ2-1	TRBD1	TGTGCCACATCCGGGACAGCCTCCTACAATGAGCAGTTCTTC	CATSGTASYNEQFF
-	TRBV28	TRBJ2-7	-	TGTGCCAGCAGTCCAACCCCCGAAAGGAACTACGAGCAGTACTTC	CASSPTPERNYEQYF
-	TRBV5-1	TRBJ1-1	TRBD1	TGCGCCAGCAGCACGGACAGGGGGCGGACTGAAGCTTTCTTT	CASSTDRGRTEAFF
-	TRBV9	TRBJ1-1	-	TGTGCCAGCAGCGTAGGACCCGGGACAAGGAACACTGAAGCTTTCTTT	CASSVGPGTRNTEAFF
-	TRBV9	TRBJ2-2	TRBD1	TGTGCCAGCAGCGCTCGACAGGGGGCAACCGGGGAGCTGTTTTTT	CASSARQGATGELFF
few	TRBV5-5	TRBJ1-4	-	TGTGCCAGCAGCTTGAGGGTGAGGAGGGCAACTAATGAAAAACTGTTTTTT	CASSLRVRRATNEKLFF
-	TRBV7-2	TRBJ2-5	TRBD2	TGTGCCAGCAGCTATGTAGCGGGGGCCGGGGAGACCCAGTACTTC	CASSYVAGAGETQYF
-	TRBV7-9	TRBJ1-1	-	TGTGCCAGCAGCTTATTGGGCAGAATGAACACTGAAGCTTTCTTT	CASSLLGRMNTEAFF
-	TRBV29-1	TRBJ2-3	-	TGCAGCGTTGGTGGGGACATCCGCACAGATACGCAGTATTTT	CSVGGDIRTDTQYF
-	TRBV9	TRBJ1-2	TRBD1	TGTGCCAGCAGCGTAGCTGCAGGGGGCACTACTGGCTACACCTTC	CASSVAAGGTTGYTF
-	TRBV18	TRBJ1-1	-	TGTGCCAGCTCACCACGGGAGGGGCCAGGCACTGAAGCTTTCTTT	CASSPREGPGTEAFF
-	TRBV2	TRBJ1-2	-	TGTGCCAGCAATGAGGGCCGCTATGGCTACACCTTC	CASNEGRYGYTF
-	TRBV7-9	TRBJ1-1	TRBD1	TGTGCCAGCAGCCGCAAACAGGGGGCCGGGAACACTGAAGCTTTCTTT	CASSRKQGAGNTEAFF
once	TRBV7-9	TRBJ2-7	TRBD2	TGTGCCAGCAGGTCACGACTAGCGTACGAGCAGTACTTC	CASRSRLAYEQYF
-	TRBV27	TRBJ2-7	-	TGTGCCAGCAGTTTAGCGGCGTCCTACGAGCAGTACTTC	CASSLAASYEQYF
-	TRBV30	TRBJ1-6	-	TGTGCCTGGAGTACTAGGAGGGAGTCCTATAATTCACCCCTCCACTTT	CAWSTRRESYNSPLHF
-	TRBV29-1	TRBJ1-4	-	TGCAGCGTTGTGAAGGGGGTTGGGGAAAAACTGTTTTTT	CSVVKGVGEKLFF
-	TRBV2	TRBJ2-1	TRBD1	TGTGCCAGCAGAGTGGACAGGGGCGGCCATTCGCAGCAGTTCTTC	CASRVDRGGHSQQFF
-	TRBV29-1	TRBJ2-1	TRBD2	TGCAGCGTTGTAGGACTAGCGGGGGGGAGGGTTTCCTACAATGAGCAGTTCTTC	CSVVGLAGGRVSYNEQFF
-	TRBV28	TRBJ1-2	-	TGTGCCAGCAGTTCCAGGGGCCTCGCGGACTATGGCTACACCTTC	CASSSRGLADYGYTF
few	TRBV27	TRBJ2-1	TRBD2	TGTGCCAGCAATTTGGGACTAGCGGGCTACAATGAGCAGTTCTTC	CASNLGLAGYNEQFF
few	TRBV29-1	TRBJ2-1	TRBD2	TGCAGCGTTACGGGACTAGTATTCTACAATGAGCAGTTCTTC	CSVTGLVFYNEQFF
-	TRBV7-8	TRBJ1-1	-	TGTGCCAGCAGCTTGGGGAGGGGACCGGCGGTCACTGAAGCTTTCTTT	CASSLGRGPAVTEAFF
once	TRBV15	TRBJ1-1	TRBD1	TGTGCCACCAGCAGAGATCGGGGACAGTCAAACACTGAAGCTTTCTTT	CATSRDRGQSNTEAFF
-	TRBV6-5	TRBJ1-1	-	TGTGCCAGCAGGTCCCAGTTGACGGGCGGGGAAGCTTTCTTT	CASRSQLTGGEAFF
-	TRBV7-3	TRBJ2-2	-	TGTGCCAGCAGCCCTGGGACTTTCCCGCACACCGGGGAGCTGTTTTTT	CASSPGTFPHTGELFF
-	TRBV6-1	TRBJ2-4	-	TGTGCCAGCAGTGCCCCGGGAAGAAGCATTCAGTACTTC	CASSAPGRSIQYF